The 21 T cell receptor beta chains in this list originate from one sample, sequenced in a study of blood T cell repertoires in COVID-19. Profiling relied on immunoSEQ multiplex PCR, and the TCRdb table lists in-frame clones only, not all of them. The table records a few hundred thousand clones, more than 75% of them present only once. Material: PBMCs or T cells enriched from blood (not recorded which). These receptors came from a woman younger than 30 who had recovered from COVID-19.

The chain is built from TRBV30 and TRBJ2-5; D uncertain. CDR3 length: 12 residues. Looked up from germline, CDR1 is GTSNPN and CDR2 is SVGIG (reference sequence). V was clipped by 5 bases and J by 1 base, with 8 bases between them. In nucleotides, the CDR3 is TGTGCCTGGCATGTAGCCCAAGAGACCCAGTACTTC. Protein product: CAWHVAQETQYF.

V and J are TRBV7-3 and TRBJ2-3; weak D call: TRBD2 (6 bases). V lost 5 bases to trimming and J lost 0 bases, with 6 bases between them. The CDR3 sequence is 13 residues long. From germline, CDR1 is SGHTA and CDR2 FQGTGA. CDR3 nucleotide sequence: TGTGCCAGCAGCGCGGGGAGCACAGATACGCAGTATTTT. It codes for CASSAGSTDTQYF.

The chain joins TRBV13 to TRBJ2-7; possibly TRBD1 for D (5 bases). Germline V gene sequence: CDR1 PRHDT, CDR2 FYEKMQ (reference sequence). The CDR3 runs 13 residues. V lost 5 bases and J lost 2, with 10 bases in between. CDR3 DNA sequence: TGTGCCAGCAGCATGGACATCGCCTACGAGCAGTACTTC. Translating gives CASSMDIAYEQYF.

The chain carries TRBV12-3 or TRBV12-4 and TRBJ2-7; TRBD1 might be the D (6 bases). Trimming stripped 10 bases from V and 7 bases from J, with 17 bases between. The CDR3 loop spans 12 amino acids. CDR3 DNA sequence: TGTGCCACCGGGGACACCCTCAAAGAGCAGTACTTC. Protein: CATGDTLKEQYF.

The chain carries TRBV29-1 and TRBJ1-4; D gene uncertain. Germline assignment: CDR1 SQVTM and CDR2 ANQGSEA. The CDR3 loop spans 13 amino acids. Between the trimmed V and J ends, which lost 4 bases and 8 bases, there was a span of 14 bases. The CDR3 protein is CSVARGRGEKLFF. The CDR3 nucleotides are TGCAGCGTTGCAAGAGGGCGGGGAGAAAAACTGTTTTTT.

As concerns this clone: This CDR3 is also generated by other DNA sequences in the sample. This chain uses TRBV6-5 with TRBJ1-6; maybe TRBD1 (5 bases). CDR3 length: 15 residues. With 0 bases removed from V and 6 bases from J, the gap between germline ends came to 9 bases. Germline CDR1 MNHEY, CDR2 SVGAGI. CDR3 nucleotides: TGTGCCAGCAGTTACTCGGGGGGGGGTAATTCACCCCTCCACTTT. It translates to CASSYSGGGNSPLHF.

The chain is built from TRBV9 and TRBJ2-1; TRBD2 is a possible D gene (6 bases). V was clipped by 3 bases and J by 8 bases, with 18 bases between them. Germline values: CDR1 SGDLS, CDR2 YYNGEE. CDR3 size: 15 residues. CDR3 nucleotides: TGTGCCAGCAGCGAAGCGGGCCGTCGATTGGATGAGCAGTTCTTC. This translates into CASSEAGRRLDEQFF. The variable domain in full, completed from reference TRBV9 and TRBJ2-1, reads DSGVTQTPKHLITATGQRVTLRCSPRSGDLSVYWYQQSLDQGLQFLIQYYNGEERAKGNILERFSAQQFPDLHSELNLSSLELGDSALYFCASSEAGRRLDEQFFGPGTRLTVL.

The CDR3, as DNA: TGCAGCGTTGAAGACAGGGGTTTCCACACCTTC. Residues: CSVEDRGFHTF. The rearrangement links TRBV29-1 to TRBJ1-2; possibly TRBD1 for D (6 bases). This CDR3 contains 11 residues. Germline values: CDR1 SQVTM, CDR2 ANQGSEA. V gave up 0 bases and J gave up 12 bases, with 11 bases separating them.

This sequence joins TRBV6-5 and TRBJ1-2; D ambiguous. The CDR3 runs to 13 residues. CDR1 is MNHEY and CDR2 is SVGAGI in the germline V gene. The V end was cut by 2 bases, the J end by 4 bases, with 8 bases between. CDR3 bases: TGTGCCAGCAGTTACGTCCGGGGCTATGGCTACACCTTC. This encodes CASSYVRGYGYTF.

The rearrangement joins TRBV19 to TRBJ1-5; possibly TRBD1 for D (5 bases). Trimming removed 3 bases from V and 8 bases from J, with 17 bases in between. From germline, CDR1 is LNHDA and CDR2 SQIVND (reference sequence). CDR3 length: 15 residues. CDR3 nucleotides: TGTGCCAGTAGTATGCTCATCAGGGAACCTAAGCCCCAGCATTTT. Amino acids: CASSMLIREPKPQHF. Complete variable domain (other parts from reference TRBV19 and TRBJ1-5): DGGITQSPKYLFRKEGQNVTLSCEQNLNHDAMYWYRQDPGQGLRLIYYSQIVNDFQKGDIAEGYSVSREKKESFPLTVTSAQKNPTAFYLCASSMLIREPKPQHFGDGTRLSIL.

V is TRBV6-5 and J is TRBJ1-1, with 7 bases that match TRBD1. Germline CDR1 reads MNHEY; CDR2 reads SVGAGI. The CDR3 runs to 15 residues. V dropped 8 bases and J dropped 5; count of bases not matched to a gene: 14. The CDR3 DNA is TGTGCCAGCCTACGGGCCAGGGGGGTTGGTACTGAAGCTTTCTTT. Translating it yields CASLRARGVGTEAFF.

The CDR3 DNA sequence: TGTGCCAGCAGCTTGGATACCCGGCCAGGGGGCGGGAGCAATCAGCCCCAGCATTTT. It codes for CASSLDTRPGGGSNQPQHF. The rearrangement links TRBV5-5 to TRBJ1-5; TRBD1 aligns across 8 bases. The length of the CDR3 is 19 residues. V trimming: 0 bases; J trimming: 1 base; junction bases outside the gene matches: 12. Germline V lookup: CDR1 SGHKS, CDR2 YYEKEE (reference sequence).

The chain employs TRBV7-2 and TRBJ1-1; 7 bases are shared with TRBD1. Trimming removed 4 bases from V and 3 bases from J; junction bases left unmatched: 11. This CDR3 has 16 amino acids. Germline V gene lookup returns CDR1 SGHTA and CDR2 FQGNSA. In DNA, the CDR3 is TGTGCCAGCAGCTCCCACAGGGGTTGGGGGTACACTGAAGCTTTCTTT. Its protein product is CASSSHRGWGYTEAFF.

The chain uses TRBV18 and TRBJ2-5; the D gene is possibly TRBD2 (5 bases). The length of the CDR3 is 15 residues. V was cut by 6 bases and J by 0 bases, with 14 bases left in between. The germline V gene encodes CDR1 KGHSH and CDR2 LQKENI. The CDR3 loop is CASSLLGSYQETQYF. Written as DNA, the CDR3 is TGTGCCAGCTCCCTATTGGGGAGCTACCAAGAGACCCAGTACTTC.

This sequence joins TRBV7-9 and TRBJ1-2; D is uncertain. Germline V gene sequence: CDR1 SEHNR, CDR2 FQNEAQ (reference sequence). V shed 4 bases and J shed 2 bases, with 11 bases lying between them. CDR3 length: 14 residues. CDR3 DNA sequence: TGTGCCAGCAGCTCTCAGGCCCCGAACTATGGCTACACCTTC. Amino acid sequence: CASSSQAPNYGYTF.

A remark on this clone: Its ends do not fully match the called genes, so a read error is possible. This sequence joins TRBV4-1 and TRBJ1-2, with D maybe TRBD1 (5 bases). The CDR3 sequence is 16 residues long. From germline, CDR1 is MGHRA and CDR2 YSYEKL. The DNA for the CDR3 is TGCGCCAGCAGCCAAGACGACAGCCAACTATGGCTACACAGGTTCTTC. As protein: CASSQDDSQLWLHRFF.

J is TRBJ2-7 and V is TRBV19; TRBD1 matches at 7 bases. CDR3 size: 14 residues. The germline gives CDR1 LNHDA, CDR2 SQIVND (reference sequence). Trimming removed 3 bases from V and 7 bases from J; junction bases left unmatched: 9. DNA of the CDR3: TGTGCCAGTAGTATTTCAACAGGGGAATGGGAGCAGTACTTC. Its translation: CASSISTGEWEQYF.

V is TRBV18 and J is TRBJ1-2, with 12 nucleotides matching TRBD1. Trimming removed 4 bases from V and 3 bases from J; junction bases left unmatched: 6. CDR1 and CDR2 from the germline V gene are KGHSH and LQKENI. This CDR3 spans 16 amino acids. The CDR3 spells CASSQPGQGAHYGYTF. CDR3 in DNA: TGTGCCAGCTCACAACCGGGACAGGGGGCTCACTATGGCTACACCTTC.

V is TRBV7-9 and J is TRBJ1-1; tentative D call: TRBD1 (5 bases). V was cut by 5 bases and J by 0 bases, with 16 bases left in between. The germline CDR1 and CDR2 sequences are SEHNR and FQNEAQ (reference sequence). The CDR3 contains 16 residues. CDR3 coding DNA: TGTGCCAGCAGCCCGAGTCGGGGGTTGGTGAACACTGAAGCTTTCTTT. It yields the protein CASSPSRGLVNTEAFF.

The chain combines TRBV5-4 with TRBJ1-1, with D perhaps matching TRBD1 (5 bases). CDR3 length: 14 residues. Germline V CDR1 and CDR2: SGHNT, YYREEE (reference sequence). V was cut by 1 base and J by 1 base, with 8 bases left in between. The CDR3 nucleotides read TGTGCCAGCAGCTTGCCTACAGGGAACACTGAAGCTTTCTTT. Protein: CASSLPTGNTEAFF.

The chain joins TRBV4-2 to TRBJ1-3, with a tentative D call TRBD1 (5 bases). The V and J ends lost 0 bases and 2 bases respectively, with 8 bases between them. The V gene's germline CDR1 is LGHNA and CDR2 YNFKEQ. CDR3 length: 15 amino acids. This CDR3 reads CASSQDQGTGNTIYF. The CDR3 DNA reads TGTGCCAGCAGCCAAGATCAGGGAACTGGAAACACCATATATTTT.